What follows describes a single T cell receptor (beta chain). V dropped 3 bases and J dropped 3; count of bases not matched to a gene: 2. This CDR3 is 15 amino acids long. The germline V gene encodes CDR1 MNHEY and CDR2 SMNVEV (reference sequence). This table comes from immunoSEQ multiplex PCR, and its TCRdb copy is limited to in-frame clones, with some not included. The sample holds 84,000 or so clones; 97% are singletons and the top ten take less than 0.2%. The data originate from a study of technical replicates of blood from a few donors. V and J are TRBV27 and TRBJ2-7, with 13 positions matching TRBD2. The sequence was obtained from a human donor in good health. Sequenced input: T cells isolated from PBMCs. In DNA, the CDR3 is TGTGCCAGCAGTTTCGGACTAGCGGGGGTCTACGAGCAGTACTTC. Encoded protein: CASSFGLAGVYEQYF.